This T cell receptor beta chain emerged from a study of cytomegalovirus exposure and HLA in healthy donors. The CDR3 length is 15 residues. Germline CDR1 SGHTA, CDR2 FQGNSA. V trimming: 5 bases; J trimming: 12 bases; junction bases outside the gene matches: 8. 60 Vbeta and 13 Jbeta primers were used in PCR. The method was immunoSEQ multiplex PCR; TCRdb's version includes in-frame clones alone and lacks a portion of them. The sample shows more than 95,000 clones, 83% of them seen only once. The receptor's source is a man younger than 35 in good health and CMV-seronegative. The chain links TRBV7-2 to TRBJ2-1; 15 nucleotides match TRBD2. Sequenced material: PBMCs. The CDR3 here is CASSSRTSGRAVQFF. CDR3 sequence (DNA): TGTGCCAGCAGCAGCCGGACTAGCGGGAGGGCCGTGCAGTTCTTC. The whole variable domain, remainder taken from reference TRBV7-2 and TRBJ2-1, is GAGVSQSPSNKVTEKGKDVELRCDPISGHTALYWYRQSLGQGLEFLIYFQGNSAPDKSGLPSDRFSAERTGGSVSTLTIQRTQQEDSAVYLCASSSRTSGRAVQFFGPGTRLTVL.